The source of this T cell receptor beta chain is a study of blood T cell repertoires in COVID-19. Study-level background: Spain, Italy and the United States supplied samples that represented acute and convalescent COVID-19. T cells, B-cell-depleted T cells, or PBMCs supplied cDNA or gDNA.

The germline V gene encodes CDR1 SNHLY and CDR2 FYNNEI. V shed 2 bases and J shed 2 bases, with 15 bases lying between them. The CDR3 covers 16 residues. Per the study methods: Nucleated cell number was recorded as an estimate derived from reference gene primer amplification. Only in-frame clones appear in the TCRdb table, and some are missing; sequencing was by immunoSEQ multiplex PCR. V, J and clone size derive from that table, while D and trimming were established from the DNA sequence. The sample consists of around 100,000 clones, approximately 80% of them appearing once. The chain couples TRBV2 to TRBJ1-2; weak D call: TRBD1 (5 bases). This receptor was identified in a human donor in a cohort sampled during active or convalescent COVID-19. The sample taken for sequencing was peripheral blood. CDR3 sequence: CASSERGLTVNYGYTF. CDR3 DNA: TGTGCCAGCAGTGAAAGGGGACTAACAGTAAACTATGGCTACACCTTC.